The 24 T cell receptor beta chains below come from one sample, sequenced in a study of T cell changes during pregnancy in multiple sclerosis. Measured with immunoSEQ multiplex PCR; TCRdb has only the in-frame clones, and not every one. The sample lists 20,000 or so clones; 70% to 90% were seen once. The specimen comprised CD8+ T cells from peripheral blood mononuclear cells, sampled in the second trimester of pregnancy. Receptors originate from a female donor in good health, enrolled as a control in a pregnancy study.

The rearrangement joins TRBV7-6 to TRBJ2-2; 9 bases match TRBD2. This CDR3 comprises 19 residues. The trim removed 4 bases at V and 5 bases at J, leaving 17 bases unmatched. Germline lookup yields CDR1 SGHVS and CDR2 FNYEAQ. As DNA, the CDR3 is TGTGCCAGCAGCTCCGAGTGGGGCGGGAGGGCCCCGAGTACCGGGGAGCTGTTTTTT. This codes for CASSSEWGGRAPSTGELFF.

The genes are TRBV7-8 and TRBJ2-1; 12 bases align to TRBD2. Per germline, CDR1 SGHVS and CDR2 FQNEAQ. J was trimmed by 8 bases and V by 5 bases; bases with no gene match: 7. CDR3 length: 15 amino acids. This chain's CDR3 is CASSPPSGRADEQFF. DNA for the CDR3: TGTGCCAGCAGCCCCCCTAGCGGGAGGGCCGATGAGCAGTTCTTC. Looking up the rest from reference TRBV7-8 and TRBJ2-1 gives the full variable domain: GAGVSQSPRYKVAKRGQDVALRCDPISGHVSLFWYQQALGQGPEFLTYFQNEAQLDKSGLPSDRFFAERPEGSVSTLKIQRTQQEDSAVYLCASSPPSGRADEQFFGPGTRLTVL.

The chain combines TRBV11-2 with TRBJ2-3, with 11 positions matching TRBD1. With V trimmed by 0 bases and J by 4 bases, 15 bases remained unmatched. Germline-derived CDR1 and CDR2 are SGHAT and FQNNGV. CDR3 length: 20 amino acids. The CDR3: CASSLEYSFGTGGISDTQYF. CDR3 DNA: TGTGCCAGCAGCTTAGAGTATAGTTTCGGGACAGGGGGTATCTCAGATACGCAGTATTTT.

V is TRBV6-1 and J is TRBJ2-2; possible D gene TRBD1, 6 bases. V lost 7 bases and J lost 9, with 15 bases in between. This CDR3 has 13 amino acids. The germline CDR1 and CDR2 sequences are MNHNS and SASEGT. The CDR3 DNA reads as TGTGCCAGCACCGACAGGTTAGGACGGGAGCTGTTTTTT. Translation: CASTDRLGRELFF.

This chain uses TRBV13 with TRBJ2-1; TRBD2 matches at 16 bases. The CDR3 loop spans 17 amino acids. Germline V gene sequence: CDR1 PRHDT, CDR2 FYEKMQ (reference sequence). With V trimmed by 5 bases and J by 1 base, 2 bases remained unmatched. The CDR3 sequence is CASSPGLAGGSYNEQFF. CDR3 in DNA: TGTGCCAGCAGCCCGGGACTAGCGGGGGGGTCCTACAATGAGCAGTTCTTC.

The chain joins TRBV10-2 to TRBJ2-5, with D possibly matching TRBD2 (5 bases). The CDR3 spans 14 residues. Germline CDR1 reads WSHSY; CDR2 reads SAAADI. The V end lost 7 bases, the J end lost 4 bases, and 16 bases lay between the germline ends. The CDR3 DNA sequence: TGCGCCAGCACCGCCATCCTCCGGGGAGAGACCCAGTACTTC. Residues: CASTAILRGETQYF.

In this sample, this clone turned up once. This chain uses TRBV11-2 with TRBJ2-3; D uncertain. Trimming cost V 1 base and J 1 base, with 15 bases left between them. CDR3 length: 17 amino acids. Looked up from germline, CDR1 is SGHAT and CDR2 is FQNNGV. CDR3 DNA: TGTGCCAGCAGCTTAGCGAAGTCCGCCCGGGGCACAGATACGCAGTATTTT. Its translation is CASSLAKSARGTDTQYF.

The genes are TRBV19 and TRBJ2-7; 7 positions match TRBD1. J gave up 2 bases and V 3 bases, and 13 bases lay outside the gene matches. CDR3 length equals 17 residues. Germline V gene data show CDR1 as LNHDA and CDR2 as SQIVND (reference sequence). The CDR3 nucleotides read TGTGCCAGTAGTATCGCGATACCGGGACAGAAAACCTACGAGCAGTACTTC. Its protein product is CASSIAIPGQKTYEQYF.

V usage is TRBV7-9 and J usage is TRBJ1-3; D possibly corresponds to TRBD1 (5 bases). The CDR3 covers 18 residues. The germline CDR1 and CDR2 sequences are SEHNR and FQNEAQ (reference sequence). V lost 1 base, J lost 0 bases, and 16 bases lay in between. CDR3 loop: CASSLVTHPGPSGNTIYF. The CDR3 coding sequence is TGTGCCAGCAGCTTAGTTACCCATCCAGGGCCCTCTGGAAACACCATATATTTT.

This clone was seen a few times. CDR3 DNA sequence: TGCGCCAGCAACCCAACAGGGGGCGGGGCTTTCTTT. The encoded protein is CASNPTGGGAFF. This rearrangement joins TRBV10-1 to TRBJ1-1; 9 positions match TRBD1. The CDR3 has 12 amino acids. Trimming took 7 bases from V and 11 from J; bases not matched to a gene: 8. The germline V gene encodes CDR1 WNHNN and CDR2 SYGVQD (reference sequence).

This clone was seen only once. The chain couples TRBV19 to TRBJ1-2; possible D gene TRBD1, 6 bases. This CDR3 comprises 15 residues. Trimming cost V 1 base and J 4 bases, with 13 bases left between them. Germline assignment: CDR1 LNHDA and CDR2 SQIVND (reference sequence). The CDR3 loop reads CASSIVPGAGYGYTF. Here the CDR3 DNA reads TGTGCCAGTAGTATAGTCCCAGGGGCAGGCTATGGCTACACCTTC. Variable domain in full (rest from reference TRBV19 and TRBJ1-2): DGGITQSPKYLFRKEGQNVTLSCEQNLNHDAMYWYRQDPGQGLRLIYYSQIVNDFQKGDIAEGYSVSREKKESFPLTVTSAQKNPTAFYLCASSIVPGAGYGYTFGSGTRLTVV.

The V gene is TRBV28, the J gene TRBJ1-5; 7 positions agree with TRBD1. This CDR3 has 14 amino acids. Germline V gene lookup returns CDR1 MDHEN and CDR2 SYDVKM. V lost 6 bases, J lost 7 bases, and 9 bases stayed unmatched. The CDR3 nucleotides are TGTGCCAGCAGCACTCATGACAGGGTCCAGCCCCAGCATTTT. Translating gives CASSTHDRVQPQHF.

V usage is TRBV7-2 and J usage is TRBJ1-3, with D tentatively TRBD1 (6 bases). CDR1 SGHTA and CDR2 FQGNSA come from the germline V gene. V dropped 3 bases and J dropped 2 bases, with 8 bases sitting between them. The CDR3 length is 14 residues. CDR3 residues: CASSLPGAGNTIYF. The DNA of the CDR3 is TGTGCCAGCAGCTTGCCAGGGGCTGGAAACACCATATATTTT.

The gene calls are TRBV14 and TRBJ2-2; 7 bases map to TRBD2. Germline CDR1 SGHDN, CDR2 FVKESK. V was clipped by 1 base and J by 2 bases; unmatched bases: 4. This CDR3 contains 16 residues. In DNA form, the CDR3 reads TGTGCCAGCAGCCAAGTTGGGGGACTAAACACCGGGGAGCTGTTTTTT. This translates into CASSQVGGLNTGELFF.

CDR3 in amino acids: CAWGSDSYNEQFF. The CDR3 DNA reads TGTGCCTGGGGCAGCGATTCCTACAATGAGCAGTTCTTC. The chain carries TRBV30 and TRBJ2-1; no clear D gene. The ends were cut back, 5 bases at V and 1 base at J, with 9 bases in the middle. The germline V gene encodes CDR1 GTSNPN and CDR2 SVGIG (reference sequence). This CDR3 spans 13 amino acids. The whole variable domain, filled in from reference TRBV30 and TRBJ2-1, reads SQTIHQWPATLVQPVGSPLSLECTVEGTSNPNLYWYRQAAGRGLQLLFYSVGIGQISSEVPQNLSASRPQDRQFILSSKKLLLSDSGFYLCAWGSDSYNEQFFGPGTRLTVL.

The CDR3, as DNA: TGCGCCAGCAGCTTCCCGGGACAGGGAATGAGAACTGAAGCTTTCTTT. Protein product: CASSFPGQGMRTEAFF. The rearrangement uses TRBV5-1 and TRBJ1-1, with TRBD1 identical over 9 bases. J gave up 5 bases and V 2 bases, and 10 bases lay outside the gene matches. Germline V lookup: CDR1 SGHRS, CDR2 YFSETQ. The CDR3 loop spans 16 amino acids.

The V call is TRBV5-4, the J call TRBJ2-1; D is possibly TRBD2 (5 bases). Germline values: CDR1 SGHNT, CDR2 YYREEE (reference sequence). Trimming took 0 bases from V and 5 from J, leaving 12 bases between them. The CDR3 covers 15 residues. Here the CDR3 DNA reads TGTGCCAGCAGCTTGGAGAGGGCCCCTAACAATGAGCAGTTCTTC. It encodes CASSLERAPNNEQFF.

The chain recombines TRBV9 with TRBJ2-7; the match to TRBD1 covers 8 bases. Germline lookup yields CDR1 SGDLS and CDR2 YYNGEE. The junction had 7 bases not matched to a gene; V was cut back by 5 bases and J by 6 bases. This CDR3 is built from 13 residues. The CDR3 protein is CASSLGQGTEQYF. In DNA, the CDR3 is TGTGCCAGCAGTCTAGGACAGGGTACCGAGCAGTACTTC. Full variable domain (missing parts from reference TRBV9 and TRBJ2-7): DSGVTQTPKHLITATGQRVTLRCSPRSGDLSVYWYQQSLDQGLQFLIQYYNGEERAKGNILERFSAQQFPDLHSELNLSSLELGDSALYFCASSLGQGTEQYFGPGTRLTVT.

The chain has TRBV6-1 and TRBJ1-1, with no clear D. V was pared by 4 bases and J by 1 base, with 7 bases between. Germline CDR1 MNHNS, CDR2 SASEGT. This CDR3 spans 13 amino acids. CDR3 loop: CASSATENTEAFF. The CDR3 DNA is TGTGCCAGCAGTGCTACAGAGAACACTGAAGCTTTCTTT.

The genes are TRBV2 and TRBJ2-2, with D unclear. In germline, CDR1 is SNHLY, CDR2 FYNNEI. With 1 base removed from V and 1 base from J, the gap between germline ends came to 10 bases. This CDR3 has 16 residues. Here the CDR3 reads CASSEVQIRNTGELFF. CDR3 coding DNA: TGTGCCAGCAGTGAAGTACAAATAAGGAACACCGGGGAGCTGTTTTTT.

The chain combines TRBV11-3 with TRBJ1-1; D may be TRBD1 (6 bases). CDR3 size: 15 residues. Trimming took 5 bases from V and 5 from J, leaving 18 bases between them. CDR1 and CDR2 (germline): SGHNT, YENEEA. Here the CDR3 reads CASSPLGAPGTEAFF. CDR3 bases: TGTGCCAGCAGCCCTTTGGGGGCTCCGGGGACTGAAGCTTTCTTT.

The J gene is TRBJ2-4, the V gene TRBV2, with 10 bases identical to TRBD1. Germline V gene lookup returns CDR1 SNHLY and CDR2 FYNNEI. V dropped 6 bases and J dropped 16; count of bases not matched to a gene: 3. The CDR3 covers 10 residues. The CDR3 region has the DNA TGTGCCAGCAGAGGGACAGGGGAATACTTC. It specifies CASRGTGEYF.

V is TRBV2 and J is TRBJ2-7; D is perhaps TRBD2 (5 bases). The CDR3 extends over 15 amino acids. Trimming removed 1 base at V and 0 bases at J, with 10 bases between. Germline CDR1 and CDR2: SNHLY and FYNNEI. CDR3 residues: CASSEEGSVSYEQYF. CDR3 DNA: TGTGCCAGCAGTGAAGAGGGTAGCGTCTCCTACGAGCAGTACTTC.

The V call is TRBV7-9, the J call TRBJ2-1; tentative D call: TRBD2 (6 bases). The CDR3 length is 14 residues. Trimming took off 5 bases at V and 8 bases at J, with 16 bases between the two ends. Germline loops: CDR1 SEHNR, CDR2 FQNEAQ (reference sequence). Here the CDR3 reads CASSHRDWRDEQFF. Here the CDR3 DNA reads TGTGCCAGCAGCCACCGGGACTGGAGGGATGAGCAGTTCTTC.